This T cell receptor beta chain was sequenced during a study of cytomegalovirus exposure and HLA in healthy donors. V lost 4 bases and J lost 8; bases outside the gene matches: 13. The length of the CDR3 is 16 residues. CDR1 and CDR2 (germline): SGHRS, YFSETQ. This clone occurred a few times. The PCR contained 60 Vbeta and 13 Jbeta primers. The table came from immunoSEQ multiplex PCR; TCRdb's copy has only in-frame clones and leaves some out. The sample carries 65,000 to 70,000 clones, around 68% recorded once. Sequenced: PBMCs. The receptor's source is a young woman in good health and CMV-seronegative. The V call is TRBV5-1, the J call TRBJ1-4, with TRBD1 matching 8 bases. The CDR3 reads CASSRSTGTGSEKLFF. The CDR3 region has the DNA TGCGCCAGCAGCCGGAGTACCGGGACAGGAAGCGAAAAACTGTTTTTT.